Described below is a single TCR beta chain sequence and its context. What it binds is unknown. Peripheral blood came from all dose cohorts at three timepoints. The data derive from a study of OX40 agonist ivuxolimab in advanced cancers. For the study at large: Patients were infused with ivuxolimab every 2 weeks at 0.01 to 10 mg/kg. The study, taken as a whole, reports: More expanded clones were found, on average, in CD8+ than in CD4+ T cells. It was also the case that some nonresponders had low normalized T-cell clonal expansion.

There are 12 residues in the CDR3. V was pared by 1 base and J by 10 bases, with 7 bases between. Germline CDR1 SGHTA, CDR2 FQGNSA. Data came from immunoSEQ multiplex PCR; TCRdb stores just in-frame clones and leaves some out. The repertoire holds about 48,000 clones, around 80% seen once, with 7.3% in the top ten. The sequencing used CD4+ or CD8+ T cells sorted from blood, collected in a trial of the OX40 agonist ivuxolimab. The rearrangement links TRBV7-2 to TRBJ1-4; D possibly corresponds to TRBD1 (5 bases). The origin of this receptor is an adult with an advanced solid tumor such as melanoma, head and neck, liver or kidney cancer. The CDR3 sequence: CASSLGRGKLFF. CDR3 DNA: TGTGCCAGCAGCTTAGGAAGGGGAAAACTGTTTTTT.